Each of the 25 T cell receptor beta chains below was sequenced from the same sample in a study of T cell repertoires in cytomegalovirus infection. TCRdb called the reads again in MiXCR, with one record for every CDR3 protein. The sample has fewer than 200,000 distinct CDR3 sequences; about 15% are singletons. The sample consisted of PBMCs. These receptors originate from a human donor in good health (CMV status not recorded). Some clones in this sample may be carry-over from other donors' samples.

The rearrangement links TRBV15 to TRBJ1-5, with a weak D call TRBD1 (5 bases). Germline V gene sequence: CDR1 LNHNV, CDR2 YYDKDF (reference sequence). The CDR3 totals 15 residues. The ends were cut back, 0 bases at V and 4 bases at J, with 10 bases in the middle. CDR3 region: CATSRDRGENQPQHF. In DNA form, the CDR3 reads TGTGCCACCAGCAGAGATCGGGGCGAAAATCAGCCCCAGCATTTT.

This clonotype has a count of ten or more. This chain uses TRBV6-1 with TRBJ1-6; no firm D call. V lost 2 bases to trimming and J lost 7 bases, with 12 bases between them. Germline loops: CDR1 MNHNS, CDR2 SASEGT. The CDR3 contains 15 residues. CDR3 loop: CASSESVAQNSPLHF. The CDR3 nucleotides read TGTGCCAGCAGTGAAAGTGTGGCTCAGAATTCACCCCTCCACTTT.

The table lists this clonotype with many counts. The chain combines TRBV7-8 with TRBJ2-1, with D maybe TRBD1 (6 bases). The CDR3 consists of 16 residues. Germline CDR1 is SGHVS and CDR2 is FQNEAQ. Trimming shortened V by 2 bases and J by 4 bases, and 15 bases separated the two germline ends. Here the CDR3 reads CASSLSQQGAYNEQFF. DNA of the CDR3: TGTGCCAGCAGCTTATCGCAACAGGGAGCGTACAATGAGCAGTTCTTC.

This clonotype was seen ten or more times. The chain combines TRBV7-2 with TRBJ2-7; D may be TRBD1 or TRBD2 (6 bases each). Germline V gives CDR1 SGHTA, CDR2 FQGNSA. V was pared by 1 base and J by 4 bases, with 17 bases between. CDR3 length: 16 residues. CDR3 sequence (DNA): TGTGCCAGCAGCTTAGGAGGGGGGCGTCTTTATTACGAGCAGTACTTC. Translation gives CASSLGGGRLYYEQYF.

The chain uses TRBV3-1 and TRBJ2-2; TRBD1 matches 7 bases. Germline values: CDR1 LGHDT, CDR2 YNNKEL (reference sequence). V was clipped by 5 bases and J by 5 bases; unmatched bases: 5. This CDR3 comprises 14 residues. Here the CDR3 reads CASSATGQTGELFF. CDR3 nucleotides: TGTGCCAGCAGCGCGACAGGGCAGACCGGGGAGCTGTTTTTT.

This clonotype was seen repeatedly, ten times or more. The CDR3 spells CASSPGQETEAFF. In DNA, the CDR3 is TGTGCCAGCAGCCCCGGGCAGGAAACTGAAGCTTTCTTT. J is TRBJ1-1 and V is TRBV7-8; D unresolved. V was cut by 5 bases and J by 5 bases, with 12 bases left in between. This CDR3 is built from 13 residues. Germline CDR1 and CDR2: SGHVS and FQNEAQ. The full variable domain, rest sourced from reference TRBV7-8 and TRBJ1-1, is GAGVSQSPRYKVAKRGQDVALRCDPISGHVSLFWYQQALGQGPEFLTYFQNEAQLDKSGLPSDRFFAERPEGSVSTLKIQRTQQEDSAVYLCASSPGQETEAFFGQGTRLTVV.

This clonotype has at least ten counts. The V gene is TRBV7-2, the J gene TRBJ2-7; D gene uncertain. The CDR3 has 14 amino acids. Trimming shortened V by 5 bases and J by 2 bases, and 13 bases separated the two germline ends. Germline CDR1 reads SGHTA; CDR2 reads FQGNSA. The DNA of the CDR3 is TGTGCCAGCAGCAAAGCCCTCCGACCCTACGAGCAGTACTTC. Translating it yields CASSKALRPYEQYF.

The CDR3 DNA sequence: TGTGCCAGCTCACCAATTGTAAAAGGGACCGATACGCAGTATTTT. Encoded protein: CASSPIVKGTDTQYF. The chain links TRBV18 to TRBJ2-3; the D call may be TRBD1 or TRBD2 (5 bases each). From germline, CDR1 is KGHSH and CDR2 LQKENI. V dropped 2 bases and J dropped 6 bases, with 15 bases sitting between them. The CDR3 length is 15 residues.

This chain connects TRBV27 to TRBJ2-7; D unresolved. The V end lost 1 base, the J end lost 5 bases, and 12 bases lay between the germline ends. CDR3 size: 14 residues. The germline V gene has CDR1 MNHEY and CDR2 SMNVEV (reference sequence). This chain's CDR3 is CASSLFPEDHEQYF. CDR3 nucleotides: TGTGCCAGCAGTTTATTTCCCGAGGACCACGAGCAGTACTTC.

This clonotype has a count of ten or more. The genes are TRBV2 and TRBJ1-1; the D gene is possibly TRBD1 (6 bases). Germline V lookup: CDR1 SNHLY, CDR2 FYNNEI. The CDR3 totals 14 residues. Trimming pared 6 bases from V and 4 bases from J, leaving 15 bases between. As DNA, the CDR3 is TGTGCCAGCAGCGTAGACTCAGGGGCCACTGAAGCTTTCTTT. Translating gives CASSVDSGATEAFF. Full variable domain (outside the CDR3, taken from reference TRBV2 and TRBJ1-1): EPEVTQTPSHQVTQMGQEVILRCVPISNHLYFYWYRQILGQKVEFLVSFYNNEISEKSEIFDDQFSVERPDGSNFTLKIRSTKLEDSAMYFCASSVDSGATEAFFGQGTRLTVV.

This clonotype was picked up a small number of times. The chain couples TRBV20-1 to TRBJ2-7, with 9 nucleotides matching TRBD2. V trimming: 3 bases; J trimming: 1 base; junction bases outside the gene matches: 7. The CDR3 sequence is 15 residues long. Per the germline V gene, CDR1 is DFQATT and CDR2 is SNEGSKA (reference sequence). CDR3 protein: CSASRGSGRSYEQYF. The CDR3 nucleotides read TGCAGTGCTAGTCGGGGTAGCGGGAGATCCTACGAGCAGTACTTC.

This clonotype was recorded many times. The CDR3 sequence: CASSYRRENTEAFF. The CDR3 DNA is TGTGCCAGCAGTTACAGGCGAGAGAACACTGAAGCTTTCTTT. The rearrangement joins TRBV6-5 to TRBJ1-1; D is ambiguous. With 2 bases removed from V and 1 base from J, the gap between germline ends came to 8 bases. The CDR3 runs 14 residues. The V gene's germline CDR1 is MNHEY and CDR2 SVGAGI.

In its sample, this clonotype was seen many times. V and J are TRBV7-9 and TRBJ1-5; D may be TRBD1 (5 bases). Germline CDR1 reads SEHNR; CDR2 reads FQNEAQ (reference sequence). This CDR3 is 14 amino acids long. The V end was cut by 5 bases, the J end by 3 bases, with 11 bases between. The CDR3, as DNA: TGTGCCAGCAGCCTCGGGGGTATCAATCAGCCCCAGCATTTT. The encoded protein is CASSLGGINQPQHF.

Remarks on this clonotype: Its ends do not fully match the called genes, so a read error is possible. The V call is TRBV28, the J call TRBJ2-7; 10 positions agree with TRBD2. Germline loops: CDR1 MDHEN, CDR2 SYDVKM. The CDR3 is made up of 18 amino acids. The CDR3 DNA is TGTGCCAGCAGTCCTTGGACTAGCGGAAGAAATGTGGACTACGAGCAGCACTTT. Protein: CASSPWTSGRNVDYEQHF.

This chain connects TRBV29-1 to TRBJ2-1, with D perhaps being TRBD1 or TRBD2 (5 bases each). The germline V and J ends were trimmed by 4 bases and 8 bases, with 18 bases remaining between them. Germline lookup yields CDR1 SQVTM and CDR2 ANQGSEA. This CDR3 spans 14 amino acids. Here the CDR3 DNA reads TGCAGCGTTGTCCCTGGGGGAACAGCGTATGAGCAGTTCTTC. Translated, it gives CSVVPGGTAYEQFF.

V usage is TRBV6-2 or TRBV6-3 and J usage is TRBJ1-1; D uncertain. Germline-derived CDR1 and CDR2 are MNHEY and SVGEGT. With 4 bases removed from V and 4 bases from J, the gap between germline ends came to 16 bases. The CDR3 extends over 15 amino acids. The CDR3 protein is CASSSTLSWATEAFF. CDR3 nucleotide sequence: TGTGCCAGCAGTTCCACCTTAAGCTGGGCCACTGAAGCTTTCTTT.

This clonotype was seen repeatedly, ten times or more. The chain is built from TRBV7-6 and TRBJ2-3, with 9 bases fitting TRBD2. CDR1 is SGHVS, CDR2 FNYEAQ, per germline. J lost 6 bases, V lost 5 bases, and 15 bases had no gene match. CDR3 length equals 17 residues. CDR3 coding DNA: TGTGCCAGCAGCCTCTTGGCTAGCGGGGAATGGCGGGATACGCAGTATTTT. Amino acids: CASSLLASGEWRDTQYF.

This clonotype was observed a few times. The chain couples TRBV20-1 to TRBJ2-5, with no clear D. V dropped 6 bases and J dropped 7 bases, with 15 bases sitting between them. Germline V gene sequence: CDR1 DFQATT, CDR2 SNEGSKA (reference sequence). The CDR3 runs to 12 residues. CDR3 in amino acids: CSAYGPPGTQYF. CDR3 DNA sequence: TGCAGTGCATACGGCCCCCCGGGGACCCAGTACTTC.

At least ten counts were recorded for this clonotype. The J gene is TRBJ2-1, the V gene TRBV7-8, with 12 bases fitting TRBD1. Germline V gene lookup returns CDR1 SGHVS and CDR2 FQNEAQ. The CDR3 sequence is 15 residues long. V dropped 3 bases and J dropped 7; count of bases not matched to a gene: 4. The CDR3 loop reads CASSLGQGAINEQFF. CDR3 nucleotide sequence: TGTGCCAGCAGCTTGGGACAGGGGGCGATTAATGAGCAGTTCTTC.

This clonotype was counted ten times or more. The J gene is TRBJ1-1, the V gene TRBV7-2; no definite D call. This CDR3 is 11 amino acids long. The germline V gene encodes CDR1 SGHTA and CDR2 FQGNSA. V gave up 6 bases and J gave up 5 bases, with 7 bases separating them. Here the CDR3 reads CASSVSTEAFF. The CDR3 bases are TGTGCCAGCAGTGTGTCAACTGAAGCTTTCTTT.

There are many counts of this clonotype. The V and J genes are TRBV7-8 and TRBJ2-7; tentative D call: TRBD2 (6 bases). CDR1 and CDR2 from the germline V gene are SGHVS and FQNEAQ. The V gene lost 5 bases and the J gene lost 7 bases, with 12 bases spanning the gap. This CDR3 is built from 12 residues. The CDR3 reads CASSHREKEQYF. CDR3 nucleotides: TGTGCCAGCAGCCACCGGGAGAAAGAGCAGTACTTC.

The rearrangement joins TRBV7-2 to TRBJ1-5; D remains unclear. This CDR3 is 15 amino acids long. The germline gives CDR1 SGHTA, CDR2 FQGNSA. V was clipped by 5 bases and J by 0 bases, with 11 bases between them. The CDR3 nucleotides are TGTGCCAGCAGCCTAGGCGAGGGTAGCAATCAGCCCCAGCATTTT. It is translated as CASSLGEGSNQPQHF.

The chain employs TRBV7-9 and TRBJ2-1; D not resolved. This CDR3 spans 12 amino acids. CDR1 is SEHNR and CDR2 is FQNEAQ in the germline V gene (reference sequence). The V end was cut by 2 bases, the J end by 7 bases, with 6 bases between. CDR3 in DNA: TGTGCCAGCAGCTTAAAATTGAATGAGCAGTTCTTC. This encodes CASSLKLNEQFF.

This clonotype has at least ten counts. The V gene is TRBV6-2 or TRBV6-3, the J gene TRBJ1-5; D uncertain. V lost 6 bases and J lost 9, with 18 bases in between. CDR3 length: 14 amino acids. Germline V gene data show CDR1 as MNHEY and CDR2 as SVGEGT. This chain's CDR3 is CASRVRYGDGPQHF. The DNA for the CDR3 is TGTGCCAGCAGAGTCCGGTACGGAGATGGGCCCCAGCATTTT.

The chain joins TRBV28 to TRBJ2-5; TRBD2 is a possible D gene (5 bases). The V gene lost 7 bases and the J gene lost 5 bases, with 23 bases spanning the gap. The CDR3 totals 16 residues. Per the germline V gene, CDR1 is MDHEN and CDR2 is SYDVKM. CDR3 coding DNA: TGTGCCAGCACCCCAGCCCCCACTAGACGGAGGGAGACCCAGTACTTC. Its protein is CASTPAPTRRRETQYF.